This paragraph reports one T cell receptor (beta chain). These data are taken from a study of blood T cell repertoires in COVID-19. The V and J ends lost 3 bases and 5 bases, in that order; junction bases with no gene match: 6. The CDR3 has 14 residues. Looked up from germline, CDR1 is SGHRS and CDR2 is YFSETQ. Generated by immunoSEQ multiplex PCR, the TCRdb table keeps only in-frame clones and is missing some. The sample lists about 120,000 clones; more than 75% were seen once. Specimen: peripheral blood. The source of this sequence is a man aged 70 or older with acute or convalescent COVID-19. The chain is built from TRBV5-1 and TRBJ2-5, with 8 bases aligning to TRBD2. CDR3 sequence: CASSSGAGDETQYF. The DNA for the CDR3 is TGCGCCAGCAGCTCCGGAGCGGGAGATGAGACCCAGTACTTC.